This T cell receptor beta chain was profiled in a study of T cells in Graves' hyperthyroidism and ophthalmopathy. Findings and caveats of the study: The authors' 13 V-J model separated ophthalmopathy from stable hyperthyroidism.

Amplification yielded TCR beta CDR3 regions, with RNA transcripts as the source. When the TCR CDR3 underwent first-round RT-PCR, the HTBI primer set was used. Using its own MiXCR run on the multiplex PCR reads, TCRdb lists one record per CDR3 protein. This sample has 300,000 to 350,000 distinct CDR3 sequences, with 15% to 20% found just once. Germline V gene sequence: CDR1 SNHLY, CDR2 FYNNEI. There are 15 residues in the CDR3. The J segment lost 5 bases and the V segment lost 4 bases, leaving 7 bases of the junction unmatched. The study enrolled patients aged 18 to 65 with newly diagnosed hyperthyroidism of under 2 months' duration. This clonotype occurred a few times. Antigen: not known.

The TCR sequence derives from a woman aged 50 to 60 with Graves' hyperthyroidism. This rearrangement joins TRBV2 to TRBJ2-5; 10 bases are a match to TRBD1. Sequencing was done on a sample of blood. DNA of the CDR3: TGTGCCAGCAGTGGGGACAGGGGAGGGTTGGAGACCCAGTACTTC. Its protein product is CASSGDRGGLETQYF.